Each of the 11 T cell receptor beta chains below was sequenced from the same sample in a study of blood T cell repertoires in COVID-19. Produced via immunoSEQ multiplex PCR; TCRdb's table is partial and in-frame only. The sample yields about 240,000 clones, roughly four fifths seen once. Sequenced material: PBMCs or T cells enriched from blood (not recorded which). The receptors were sampled from a woman aged 40-49 years who had been exposed to COVID-19.

The J gene is TRBJ2-1, the V gene TRBV6-4; 10 positions agree with TRBD2. The trim removed 3 bases at V and 4 bases at J, leaving 12 bases unmatched. Germline loops: CDR1 MRHNA, CDR2 SNTAGT. The CDR3 totals 18 residues. The CDR3 is CASSDSLSGGASYNEQFF. The CDR3 DNA follows: TGTGCCAGCAGTGATTCCCTAAGCGGGGGGGCCTCATACAATGAGCAGTTCTTC.

The J gene is TRBJ2-5, the V gene TRBV19, with 8 bases aligning to TRBD2. The V and J ends lost 6 bases and 4 bases, in that order; junction bases with no gene match: 13. CDR1 and CDR2 from the germline V gene are LNHDA and SQIVND (reference sequence). The CDR3 sequence is 16 residues long. The CDR3 here is CASRKLWGSGGETQYF. In DNA, the CDR3 is TGTGCCAGTAGGAAGCTCTGGGGGAGCGGGGGAGAGACCCAGTACTTC.

The V and J genes are TRBV5-1 and TRBJ1-1, with a weak D call TRBD1 (6 bases). V was clipped by 3 bases and J by 6 bases, with 15 bases between them. Germline V lookup: CDR1 SGHRS, CDR2 YFSETQ. The CDR3 is 14 amino acids. The CDR3 coding sequence is TGCGCCAGCAGCTCGGGAGGAGGGGGAGCTGAAGCTTTCTTT. This encodes CASSSGGGGAEAFF.

The table lists this clone with a count of one. The CDR3 region is CASSTGGGPTDTQYF. CDR3 in DNA: TGTGCCAGCAGCACAGGGGGGGGACCCACAGATACGCAGTATTTT. The genes are TRBV7-3 and TRBJ2-3; possible D gene TRBD1, 8 bases. This CDR3 comprises 15 residues. In germline, CDR1 is SGHTA, CDR2 FQGTGA. The V and J ends lost 5 bases and 2 bases respectively, with 14 bases between them.

The table lists this clone with a count of one. The chain combines TRBV7-9 with TRBJ1-1; 7 bases line up with TRBD1. V gave up 4 bases and J gave up 12 bases; unmatched junction bases: 11. Germline loops: CDR1 SEHNR, CDR2 FQNEAQ (reference sequence). The CDR3 is 13 residues long. In nucleotides, the CDR3 is TGTGCCAGCAGCTGGTACAGGGGACGGAAGACTTTCTTT. Translation gives CASSWYRGRKTFF.

The rearrangement uses TRBV19 and TRBJ1-1; 11 nucleotides agree with TRBD1. Germline V gives CDR1 LNHDA, CDR2 SQIVND (reference sequence). With V trimmed by 2 bases and J by 0 bases, 2 bases remained unmatched. The CDR3 sequence is 16 residues long. This CDR3 reads CASSIRTGGMNTEAFF. Here the CDR3 DNA reads TGTGCCAGTAGTATAAGGACAGGGGGCATGAACACTGAAGCTTTCTTT.

There are many counts of this clone. The genes are TRBV5-1 and TRBJ1-2, with D perhaps TRBD1 (5 bases). V was cut by 4 bases and J by 6 bases, with 16 bases left in between. The germline V gene encodes CDR1 SGHRS and CDR2 YFSETQ. This CDR3 is built from 14 residues. CDR3 nucleotide sequence: TGCGCCAGCAGCCTGTCGGTAGGGGAGGATGGCTACACCTTC. Translated, it gives CASSLSVGEDGYTF.

The chain links TRBV19 to TRBJ1-2; possible D gene TRBD1, 5 bases. This CDR3 comprises 15 residues. V lost 1 base, J lost 4 bases, and 13 bases lay in between. CDR1 and CDR2 (germline): LNHDA, SQIVND (reference sequence). CDR3 protein: CASSIAEGGGYGYTF. DNA of the CDR3: TGTGCCAGTAGTATAGCGGAGGGCGGGGGCTATGGCTACACCTTC.

The chain has TRBV6-5 and TRBJ1-1; 9 bases are a match to TRBD1. This CDR3 contains 14 residues. The junction had 8 bases not matched to a gene; V was cut back by 8 bases and J by 4 bases. The germline V gene encodes CDR1 MNHEY and CDR2 SVGAGI. The CDR3 loop is CASDRTGVGTEAFF. DNA for the CDR3: TGTGCCAGCGACCGGACAGGGGTTGGCACTGAAGCTTTCTTT.

V gene TRBV28 combines with J gene TRBJ1-4; no clear D gene. With 0 bases removed from V and 7 bases from J, the gap between germline ends came to 9 bases. This CDR3 has 14 residues. Per germline, CDR1 MDHEN and CDR2 SYDVKM. The CDR3 spells CASSLWGFSEKLFF. CDR3 coding DNA: TGTGCCAGCAGTTTATGGGGCTTCAGTGAAAAACTGTTTTTT.

This rearrangement joins TRBV5-4 to TRBJ2-7, with D perhaps matching TRBD1 (6 bases). Per the germline V gene, CDR1 is SGHNT and CDR2 is YYREEE (reference sequence). Deletions cut 0 bases from V and 4 bases from J, with 17 bases between. This CDR3 is 16 amino acids long. CDR3 nucleotide sequence: TGTGCCAGCAGCTTGGACTCCGGGACAACTATATACGAGCAGTACTTC. Translation: CASSLDSGTTIYEQYF.